This T cell receptor beta chain derives from a study of T cell changes during pregnancy in multiple sclerosis. The CDR3 is 14 residues long. Germline V gene lookup returns CDR1 SGHKS and CDR2 YYEKEE (reference sequence). Trimming shortened V by 4 bases and J by 5 bases, and 14 bases separated the two germline ends. Some clones are missing from TCRdb's copy, which holds only in-frame ones; the method was immunoSEQ multiplex PCR. The sample contains approximately 100,000 clones, 92% of which appear only once. The specimen was peripheral blood, collected after pregnancy. The chain couples TRBV5-5 to TRBJ2-3, with D uncertain. This TCR was recovered from a female donor in good health, enrolled as a control in a pregnancy study. CDR3 DNA sequence: TGTGCCAGCAGCCTCGCTCAGTCTTTAGATACGCAGTATTTT. Residues: CASSLAQSLDTQYF.